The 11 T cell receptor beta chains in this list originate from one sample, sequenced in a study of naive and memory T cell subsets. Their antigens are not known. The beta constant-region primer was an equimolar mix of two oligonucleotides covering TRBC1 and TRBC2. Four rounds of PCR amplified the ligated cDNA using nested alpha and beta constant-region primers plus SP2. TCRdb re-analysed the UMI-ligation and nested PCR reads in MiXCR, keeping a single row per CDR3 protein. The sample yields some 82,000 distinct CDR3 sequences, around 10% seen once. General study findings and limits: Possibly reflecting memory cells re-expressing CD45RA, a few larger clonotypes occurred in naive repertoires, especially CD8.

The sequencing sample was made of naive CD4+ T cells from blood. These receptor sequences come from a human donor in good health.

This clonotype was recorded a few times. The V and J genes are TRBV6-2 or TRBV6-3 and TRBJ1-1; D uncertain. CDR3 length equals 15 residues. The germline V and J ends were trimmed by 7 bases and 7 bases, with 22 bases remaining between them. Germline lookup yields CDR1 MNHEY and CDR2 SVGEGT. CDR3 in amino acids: CASTRSRALTYEAFF. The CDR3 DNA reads TGTGCCAGCACCAGATCCCGGGCCCTGACTTATGAAGCTTTCTTT.

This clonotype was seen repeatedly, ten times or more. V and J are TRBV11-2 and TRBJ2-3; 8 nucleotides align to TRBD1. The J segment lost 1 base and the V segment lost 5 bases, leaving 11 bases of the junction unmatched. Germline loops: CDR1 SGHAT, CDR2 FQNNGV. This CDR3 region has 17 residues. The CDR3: CASSIRGRTARTDTQYF. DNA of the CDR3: TGTGCCAGCAGCATCAGGGGGCGAACGGCCCGCACAGATACGCAGTATTTT.

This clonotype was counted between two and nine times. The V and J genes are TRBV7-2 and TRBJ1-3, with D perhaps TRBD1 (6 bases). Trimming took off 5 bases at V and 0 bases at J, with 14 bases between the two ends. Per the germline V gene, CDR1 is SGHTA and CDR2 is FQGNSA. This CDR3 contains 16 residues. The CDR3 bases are TGTGCCAGCAGCCCGCCTCCGGACAGCTCTGGAAACACCATATATTTT. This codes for CASSPPPDSSGNTIYF.

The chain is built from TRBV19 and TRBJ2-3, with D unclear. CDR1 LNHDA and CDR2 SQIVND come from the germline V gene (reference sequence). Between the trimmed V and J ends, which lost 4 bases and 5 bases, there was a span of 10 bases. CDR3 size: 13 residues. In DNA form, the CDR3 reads TGTGCCAGTAGTACTCAGACCCGAGATACGCAGTATTTT. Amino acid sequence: CASSTQTRDTQYF.

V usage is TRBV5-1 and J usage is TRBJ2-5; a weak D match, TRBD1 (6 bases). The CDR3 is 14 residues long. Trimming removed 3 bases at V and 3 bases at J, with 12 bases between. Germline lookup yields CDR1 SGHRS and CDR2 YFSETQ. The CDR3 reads CASSSWNREETQYF. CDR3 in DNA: TGCGCCAGCAGCTCGTGGAACAGGGAAGAGACCCAGTACTTC.

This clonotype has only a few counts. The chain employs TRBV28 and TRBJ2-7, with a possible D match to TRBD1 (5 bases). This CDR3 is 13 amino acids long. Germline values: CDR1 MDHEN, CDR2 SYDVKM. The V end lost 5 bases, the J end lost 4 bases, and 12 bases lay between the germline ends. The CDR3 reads CASSTSGFYEQYF. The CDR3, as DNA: TGTGCCAGCAGTACCTCAGGGTTTTACGAGCAGTACTTC.

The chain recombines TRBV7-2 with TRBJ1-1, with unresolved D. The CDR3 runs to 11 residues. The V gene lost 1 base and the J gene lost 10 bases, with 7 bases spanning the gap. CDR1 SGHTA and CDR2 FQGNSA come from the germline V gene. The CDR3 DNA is TGTGCCAGCAGCTTAGGTCTGGCAGCTTTCTTT. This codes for CASSLGLAAFF.

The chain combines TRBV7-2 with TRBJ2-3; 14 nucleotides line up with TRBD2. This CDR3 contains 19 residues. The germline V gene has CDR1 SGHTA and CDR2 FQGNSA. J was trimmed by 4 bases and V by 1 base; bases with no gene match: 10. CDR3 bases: TGTGCCAGCAGCTTAGATGAGACTAGCGGGAGGGCGTTGGCAGATACGCAGTATTTT. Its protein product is CASSLDETSGRALADTQYF. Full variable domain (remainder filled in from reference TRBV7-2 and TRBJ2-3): GAGVSQSPSNKVTEKGKDVELRCDPISGHTALYWYRQSLGQGLEFLIYFQGNSAPDKSGLPSDRFSAERTGGSVSTLTIQRTQQEDSAVYLCASSLDETSGRALADTQYFGPGTRLTVL.

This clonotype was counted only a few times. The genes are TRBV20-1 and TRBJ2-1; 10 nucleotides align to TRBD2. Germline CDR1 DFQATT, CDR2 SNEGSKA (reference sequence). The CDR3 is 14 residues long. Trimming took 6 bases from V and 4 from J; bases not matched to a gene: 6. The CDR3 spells CSAQLAGIYNEQFF. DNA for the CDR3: TGCAGTGCGCAACTAGCGGGGATTTACAATGAGCAGTTCTTC.

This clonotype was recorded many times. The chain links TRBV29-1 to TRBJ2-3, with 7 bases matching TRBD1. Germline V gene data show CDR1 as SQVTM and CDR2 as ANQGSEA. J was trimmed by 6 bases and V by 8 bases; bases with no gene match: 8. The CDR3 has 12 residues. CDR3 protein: CSTTTGPDTQYF. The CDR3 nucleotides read TGCAGCACGACGACAGGGCCGGATACGCAGTATTTT.

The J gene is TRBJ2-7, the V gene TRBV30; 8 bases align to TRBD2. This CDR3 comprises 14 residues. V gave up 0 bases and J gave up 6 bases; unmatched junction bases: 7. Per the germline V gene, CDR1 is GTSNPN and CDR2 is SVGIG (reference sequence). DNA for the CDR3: TGTGCCTGGAGTGTGGGGGCGGGAGGCCTCGAGCAGTACTTC. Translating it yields CAWSVGAGGLEQYF.